Detailed here is one T cell receptor beta chain. Its antigen is unknown. The CDR3 spans 13 residues. Germline V gene lookup returns CDR1 SGHTA and CDR2 FQGNSA. Multiplex touch-down PCR amplified TRB using TRB-A and TRB-B pools in one tube. Following a re-call of the multiplex PCR reads, TCRdb has one entry per CDR3 protein and lacks DNA. Its table records some 6,000 distinct CDR3 sequences. These data belong to a study of T cell clusters in autoimmune cytopenias. Overall study context: TRB sequencing had a median approximately 52,000 reads and under 2,500 distinct clonotypes per sample.

Findings and caveats of the study: Primary autoimmune cytopenia patients seemingly lacked the physiological T cell clusters found in healthy donors. The T cell clusters came from computational analysis alone and lack functional validation. Exclusive TRB clusters were around 3-fold more numerous in healthy donors than in active autoimmune hepatitis.

Each sample's input was roughly 250 ng genomic DNA, some 38,000 genome equivalents. The sample comprised peripheral blood. The TCR was taken from a human donor with an autoimmune cytopenia or autoimmune hepatitis (not recorded which). The rearrangement uses TRBV7-2 and TRBJ2-1; no DNA is available, so the TRBD1 call from TCRdb remains unchecked. The CDR3 protein is CASSLEYGGGQFF.